This T cell receptor beta chain was found in a study of blood T cell repertoires in COVID-19. TCRdb's copy holds only in-frame clones and misses some; the assay was immunoSEQ multiplex PCR. The sample carries about 140,000 clones, approximately 86% recorded once. The germline V gene has CDR1 SGHRS and CDR2 YFSETQ. The CDR3 is 16 residues long. The V end lost 2 bases, the J end lost 4 bases, and 16 bases lay between the germline ends. The chain couples TRBV5-1 to TRBJ1-3; unclear D gene. The source of this sequence is a man between 65 and 85 years old with acute or convalescent COVID-19. The sequenced sample consisted of peripheral blood. CDR3 bases: TGCGCCAGCAGCTTCGACGGCCAGATAGCGGGAAACACCATATATTTT. Residues: CASSFDGQIAGNTIYF.